These T cell receptor beta chains were read from a single sample in a study of T cell repertoires in cytomegalovirus infection. MiXCR, applied by TCRdb to the reads, yields one record per CDR3 protein. Of approximately 550,000 distinct CDR3 sequences listed, about 15% are singletons. Sequenced input: CD8+ T cells from PBMCs. The receptors here all came from a human donor in good health (CMV status not recorded). Some clones in this sample may be carry-over from other donors' samples. The CDR3 runs from the conserved cysteine through the conserved F or W. The D gene is left open where the match is weak. Where a row states a size, it is once, few, many or the class of an expanded clone; other rows omit it.

J: TRBJ1-1
size: many
D: -
V: TRBV4-2
DNA: TGTGCCAGCAGCCAAGGGAGCGGGGGAGCTATGAACACTGAAGCTTTCTTT
CDR3: CASSQGSGGAMNTEAFF

J: TRBJ2-5
size: many
D: TRBD1
V: TRBV11-2
DNA: TGTGCCAGCAGCTTAGGCACAGGGGGAAAGACCCAGTACTTC
CDR3: CASSLGTGGKTQYF

J: TRBJ2-7
size: -
D: TRBD2
V: TRBV20-1
DNA: TGCAGTGCTAGCTGGGTGGGAGGGAGAGCTACCTACGAGCAGTACTTC
CDR3: CSASWVGGRATYEQYF

J: TRBJ1-4
size: -
D: -
V: TRBV20-1
DNA: TGCAGTACAAGGGGGGAGGGAATACCTGAAAAACTGTTTTTT
CDR3: CSTRGEGIPEKLFF

J: TRBJ1-1
size: -
D: -
V: TRBV9
DNA: TGTGCCAGCAGCGTAGACGGAGTCGGCACTGAAGCTTTCTTT
CDR3: CASSVDGVGTEAFF

J: TRBJ1-1
size: -
D: -
V: TRBV4-1
DNA: TGCGCCAGCAGCCGAGCAGGGACTAATGAAGCTTTCTTT
CDR3: CASSRAGTNEAFF

J: TRBJ1-4
size: many
D: -
V: TRBV7-8
DNA: TGTGCCAGCAGCTTAGGTCCTGCAGCTAATGAAAAACTGTTTTTT
CDR3: CASSLGPAANEKLFF

J: TRBJ2-7
size: once
D: -
V: TRBV15
DNA: TGTGCCACAGGGACCGGGACGGAGACCTACGAGCAGTACTTC
CDR3: CATGTGTETYEQYF

J: TRBJ1-1
size: few
D: -
V: TRBV6-4
DNA: TGTGCCAGCAGTGACCCTCATACTAAACAGGGTAGGACTGAAGCTTTCTTT
CDR3: CASSDPHTKQGRTEAFF

J: TRBJ2-3
size: many
D: TRBD1
V: TRBV27
DNA: TGTGCCAGCAGTGTCCGACAGGGGGCATTGGGGTATTTT
CDR3: CASSVRQGALGYF

J: TRBJ2-5
size: many
D: -
V: TRBV27
DNA: TGTGCCAGCAGTTTATCTGGGACAGAGACCCAGTACTTC
CDR3: CASSLSGTETQYF

J: TRBJ1-2
size: -
D: -
V: TRBV11-2
DNA: TGTGCCAGCAGCTTAGAGGGCAGGGGCGAGACTAACTATGGCTACACCTTC
CDR3: CASSLEGRGETNYGYTF

J: TRBJ2-1
size: many
D: TRBD1
V: TRBV29-1
DNA: TGCAGCGTTGAAGATCGGGACAGGATGGGAGGCGAGCAGTTCTTC
CDR3: CSVEDRDRMGGEQFF

J: TRBJ2-1
size: -
D: -
V: TRBV3-1
DNA: TGTGCCAGCAGCCAAGATGGAGCGGAGATTCAGTTCTTC
CDR3: CASSQDGAEIQFF

J: TRBJ2-4
size: many
D: -
V: TRBV7-9
DNA: TGTGCCAGCTCGGCAGCCAAAAACATTCAGTACTTC
CDR3: CASSAAKNIQYF

J: TRBJ2-2
size: many
D: TRBD2
V: TRBV12-3/TRBV12-4
DNA: TGTGCCAGCAGTTGGAGCGGGAGGGCCCGCACCGGGGAGCTGTTTTTT
CDR3: CASSWSGRARTGELFF

J: TRBJ2-7
size: -
D: TRBD1
V: TRBV4-1
DNA: TGCGCCAGCAGCCAAGAAATAGGGACAGGGGGCTACGAGCAGTACTTC
CDR3: CASSQEIGTGGYEQYF

J: TRBJ1-5
size: few
D: -
V: TRBV5-1
DNA: TGCGCCAGCAGCTTGACTTCAGGCAATCAGCCCCAGCATTTT
CDR3: CASSLTSGNQPQHF

J: TRBJ2-3
size: few
D: TRBD2
V: TRBV19
DNA: TGTGCCAGTAGTTATCTAGCGGGAGGGGTTTTCGACACGCAGTATTTT
CDR3: CASSYLAGGVFDTQYF

J: TRBJ2-1
size: -
D: TRBD2
V: TRBV24-1
DNA: TGTGCCACCAGTGATTGGGGGCTAGCGGGAGGACAAAATGAGCAGTTCTTC
CDR3: CATSDWGLAGGQNEQFF

J: TRBJ2-3
size: many
D: TRBD2
V: TRBV28
DNA: TGTGCCAGCAGTTTATCGACCGGGACTAGCGACAGCACAGATACGCAGTATTTT
CDR3: CASSLSTGTSDSTDTQYF

J: TRBJ2-2
size: many
D: TRBD1
V: TRBV12-3/TRBV12-4
DNA: TGTGCCAGCAGCCGAAGTCAACAGGGGCCTTCGAACACCGGGGAGCTGTTTTTT
CDR3: CASSRSQQGPSNTGELFF

J: TRBJ2-6
size: many
D: -
V: TRBV7-8
DNA: TGTGCCAGCAGCCACGTCGCAGTCGGGGCCAACGTCCTGACTTTC
CDR3: CASSHVAVGANVLTF

J: TRBJ2-3
size: many
D: -
V: TRBV19
DNA: TGTGCCAGTAGTACCCTCTTCGGGGGGCCAGATACGCAGTATTTT
CDR3: CASSTLFGGPDTQYF

J: TRBJ2-2
size: few
D: -
V: TRBV9
DNA: TGTGCCAGCAGCGTAGCTCTGTCGGGACCGAACACCGGGGAGCTGTTTTTT
CDR3: CASSVALSGPNTGELFF

J: TRBJ1-2
size: few
D: -
V: TRBV15
DNA: TGTGCCACCAGCAGAGATAGGTCGGCAGTCTATGGCTACACCTTC
CDR3: CATSRDRSAVYGYTF

J: TRBJ2-7
size: few
D: TRBD1
V: TRBV20-1
DNA: TGCAGTGCTAGAGTAACCCGGACAGGGGGCGACGAGCAGTACTTC
CDR3: CSARVTRTGGDEQYF

J: TRBJ2-1
size: -
D: TRBD2
V: TRBV20-1
DNA: TGCAGTGCACCCCAGCCCGGGACTAGCGGTAGCATCTACAATGAGCAGTTCTTC
CDR3: CSAPQPGTSGSIYNEQFF

J: TRBJ2-3
size: -
D: -
V: TRBV9
DNA: TGTGCCAGCAGATCGTCCCCCGTGGAGAGTGGCACAGATACGCAGTATTTT
CDR3: CASRSSPVESGTDTQYF

J: TRBJ2-1
size: many
D: TRBD2
V: TRBV2
DNA: TGTGCCAGCAGCCCTTATTTGGGGCTAGCGGGGGGCCGGGTTGAGCAGTTCTTC
CDR3: CASSPYLGLAGGRVEQFF

J: TRBJ1-2
size: many
D: -
V: TRBV7-3
DNA: TGTGCCAGCAGCTCCCTGGGCGAAGGGGAGGGTGGCTACACCTTC
CDR3: CASSSLGEGEGGYTF

J: TRBJ1-1
size: many
D: -
V: TRBV19
DNA: TGTGCCACCGGGGCACACCTGAACACTGAAGCTTTCTTT
CDR3: CATGAHLNTEAFF

J: TRBJ1-3
size: many
D: -
V: TRBV11-2
DNA: TGTGCCAGCAGCTTACCCCGCGACACTGCCTACACCATATATTTT
CDR3: CASSLPRDTAYTIYF

J: TRBJ2-7
size: many
D: -
V: TRBV7-9
DNA: TGTGCCAGCAGCTTATCAAGGCAGCCTCACGAGCAGTACTTC
CDR3: CASSLSRQPHEQYF

J: TRBJ2-1
size: few
D: -
V: TRBV7-3
DNA: TGTGCCAGCAGCCCCTCGCCCGGTGAGAATGAGCAGTTCTTC
CDR3: CASSPSPGENEQFF

J: TRBJ2-3
size: -
D: -
V: TRBV2
DNA: TGTGCCAGATCAGACTTCACCGAGACAGATACGCAGTATTTT
CDR3: CARSDFTETDTQYF

J: TRBJ1-6
size: few
D: -
V: TRBV10-3
DNA: TGTGCCATTAGGGAAGGAAATTCACCCCTCCACTTT
CDR3: CAIREGNSPLHF

J: TRBJ1-2
size: few
D: -
V: TRBV19
DNA: TGTGCCAGTTCCCCTACAGGGAAAGCTAACTATGGCTACACCTTC
CDR3: CASSPTGKANYGYTF

J: TRBJ2-1
size: -
D: -
V: TRBV6-5
DNA: TGTGCCAGCAGTTACTCAGGGGCTAACAATGAGCAGTTCTTC
CDR3: CASSYSGANNEQFF

J: TRBJ2-1
size: few
D: -
V: TRBV6-5
DNA: TGTGCCAGCAGTTACACGGTCTACAATGAGCAGTTCTTC
CDR3: CASSYTVYNEQFF

J: TRBJ2-1
size: few
D: TRBD2
V: TRBV20-1
DNA: TGCAGTGCTAGAGCTAGCGGCTTCTACAATGAGCAGTTCTTC
CDR3: CSARASGFYNEQFF

J: TRBJ1-5
size: few
D: TRBD1
V: TRBV27
DNA: TGTGCCAGCAGCCAACAGGGGGCCTCCTTGAAGCCCCAGCATTTT
CDR3: CASSQQGASLKPQHF

J: TRBJ2-4
size: few
D: TRBD2
V: TRBV7-9
DNA: TGTGCCAGCAGCCAGACACTAGCGGACCCTATGCTAGCCAAAAACATTCAGTACTTC
CDR3: CASSQTLADPMLAKNIQYF

J: TRBJ2-1
size: -
D: -
V: TRBV4-2
DNA: TGTGCCAGCAGCCGACTAGACAGCAATGAGCAGTTCTTC
CDR3: CASSRLDSNEQFF

J: TRBJ1-1
size: -
D: -
V: TRBV5-1
DNA: TGCGCCAGCAGCTCCGCCCGTACCACTGAAGCTTTCTTT
CDR3: CASSSARTTEAFF

J: TRBJ2-7
size: -
D: TRBD1
V: TRBV10-3
DNA: TGTGCCATCAGTGACCCCTTTGACAGGGGGGATACCTACGAGCAGTACTTC
CDR3: CAISDPFDRGDTYEQYF

J: TRBJ2-7
size: many
D: TRBD2
V: TRBV10-3
DNA: TGTGCCATCAGTGAGAGGGTTAGCGGGAGGACGTACGAGCAGTACTTC
CDR3: CAISERVSGRTYEQYF

J: TRBJ1-2
size: many
D: -
V: TRBV7-9
DNA: TGTGCCAGCAGCTTCGCGACGGGGAACTATGGCTACACCTTC
CDR3: CASSFATGNYGYTF

J: TRBJ1-2
size: few
D: -
V: TRBV4-1
DNA: TGCGCCAGCAGCTCAACAGGGATAGATGGCTACACCTTC
CDR3: CASSSTGIDGYTF